Given below is one T cell receptor beta chain in context. In the study's own analysis: ImmunoSEQ junction-only sequences lacked quality scores, so their filtering differed. TCRdb keeps only in-frame clones here, not all; method: immunoSEQ multiplex PCR. V and J calls and clone size are those listed in that table; D and trimming were worked out from the DNA. The sample yields 2 million to 2.5 million clones, 85% to 95% seen once. This sample was included in a study of shared clonotypes between healthy human individuals. Overall study: CD8 memory received one plate per donor, CD8 naive two, CD4 memory three and CD4 naive three.

The V end was cut by 0 bases, the J end by 1 base, with 11 bases between. The germline V gene has CDR1 LGHNA and CDR2 YSLEER. The CDR3 is 16 residues long. All the donors were Caucasian adults who lived in Nashville, Tennessee. Splitting the CD4+ cells yielded a CD45RA+ naive subset and a CD45RA-negative memory subset. The TCR originated in a man aged 18 to 29 in good health. Some clones in this sample may be carry-over from other donors' samples. The chain employs TRBV4-3 and TRBJ2-3, with no clear D. Material for sequencing was naive CD4+ T cells from PBMCs. Sample subset: CD45RA+ positively selected. The CDR3, as DNA: TGCGCCAGCAGCCAAGATACGGTCGCAGGCACAGATACGCAGTATTTT. It codes for CASSQDTVAGTDTQYF.